This T cell receptor beta chain is from a study of T cells in Graves' hyperthyroidism and ophthalmopathy. TCR beta CDR3 sequences were amplified from RNA transcripts. The primer set for the first-round RT-PCR of the TCR CDR3 was HTBI. TCRdb fed the multiplex PCR reads into MiXCR, producing one record per CDR3 protein. The top ten clones hold about 38% of a sample with a few hundred thousand distinct CDR3 sequences, 15% to 20% of them seen once. The table lists this clonotype with a count of one. CDR3 size: 18 residues. Germline loops: CDR1 MNHEY, CDR2 SMNVEV (reference sequence). The ends lost 5 bases at V and 5 bases at J; junction bases unmatched: 14.

The sequenced material came from blood. The receptor comes from a man aged 18 to 29 with Graves' ophthalmopathy. This chain uses TRBV27 with TRBJ2-2; the match to TRBD1 covers 10 bases. CDR3 in amino acids: CASSLQSRDRGPTGELFF. The CDR3 bases are TGTGCCAGCAGTCTGCAGTCCCGGGACAGGGGACCGACCGGGGAGCTGTTTTTT.